Following are 3 T cell receptor beta chains from one sample sequenced in a study of blood T cell repertoires in COVID-19. Using immunoSEQ multiplex PCR, the repertoire was profiled, and TCRdb retains in-frame clones only, with some absent. The sample has roughly 260,000 clones, 65% to 90% seen once. The sequencing sample was made of peripheral blood. These receptors all stem from a woman aged 70-85 years with acute or convalescent COVID-19.

The chain has TRBV6-5 and TRBJ1-4; TRBD1 matches 8 bases. Trimming took 7 bases from V and 8 from J; bases not matched to a gene: 9. The CDR3 loop spans 14 amino acids. CDR1 is MNHEY, CDR2 SVGAGI, per germline. In nucleotides, the CDR3 is TGTGCCAGCATGATGGACAGGGTGGTGGAAAAACTGTTTTTT. Protein product: CASMMDRVVEKLFF.

The chain combines TRBV6-5 with TRBJ2-7; the D gene is possibly TRBD2 (5 bases). Trimming cost V 8 bases and J 2 bases, with 13 bases left between them. Germline V lookup: CDR1 MNHEY, CDR2 SVGAGI. The CDR3 extends over 13 amino acids. This CDR3 reads CASFGGTTYEQYF. In DNA, the CDR3 is TGTGCCAGCTTTGGAGGTACAACCTACGAGCAGTACTTC.

The chain combines TRBV3-1 (or the pseudogene TRBV3-2) with TRBJ1-2; possible D gene TRBD1, 6 bases. Germline values: CDR1 LGHDT, CDR2 YNNKEL (reference sequence). The CDR3 is 15 amino acids. Between the trimmed V and J ends, which lost 3 bases and 4 bases, there was a span of 15 bases. The CDR3 sequence: CASSHRQGPFYGYTF. The CDR3 DNA reads TGTGCCAGCAGCCATCGGCAGGGGCCTTTCTATGGCTACACCTTC.